This entry features one T cell receptor (beta chain) sequence. Its cognate antigen is unknown. The data derive from a study of CD8+ T cells in alopecia areata. RNA was extracted and reverse transcribed into cDNA as the sequencing template. Sequencing was performed with immunoSEQ multiplex PCR; in TCRdb, only in-frame clones are kept and a portion is missing. Here the sample spans some 200,000 clones, 55% to 70% being singletons. V shed 4 bases and J 2 bases; nucleotides not matched to a gene: 8. CDR3 length: 16 residues. CDR1 is SGDLS, CDR2 YYNGEE, per germline. Treatment: oral pan-JAK inhibitor, 5-10 mg twice daily. Peripheral blood samples and lesional scalp punch biopsies were obtained from alopecia areata patients. Study-wide points: Clarity of TCR sharing across patients fell short of that in mice, possibly HLA-related. Expanded CD8+ clones among the top 100, as well as scalp clonality, were significantly decreased by tofacitinib. Normal skin's resident alphabeta T cells are also sequenced in scalp samples.

The TCR originated in a human donor with alopecia areata. The sample was CD4+ T cells sorted from blood, taken at week 4, from a patient treated with tofacitinib. The genes are TRBV9 and TRBJ1-2, with 10 bases lining up with TRBD1. In DNA form, the CDR3 reads TGTGCCAGCAGCCCCCGGACAGGGGGATTCAACTATGGCTACACCTTC. It encodes CASSPRTGGFNYGYTF.